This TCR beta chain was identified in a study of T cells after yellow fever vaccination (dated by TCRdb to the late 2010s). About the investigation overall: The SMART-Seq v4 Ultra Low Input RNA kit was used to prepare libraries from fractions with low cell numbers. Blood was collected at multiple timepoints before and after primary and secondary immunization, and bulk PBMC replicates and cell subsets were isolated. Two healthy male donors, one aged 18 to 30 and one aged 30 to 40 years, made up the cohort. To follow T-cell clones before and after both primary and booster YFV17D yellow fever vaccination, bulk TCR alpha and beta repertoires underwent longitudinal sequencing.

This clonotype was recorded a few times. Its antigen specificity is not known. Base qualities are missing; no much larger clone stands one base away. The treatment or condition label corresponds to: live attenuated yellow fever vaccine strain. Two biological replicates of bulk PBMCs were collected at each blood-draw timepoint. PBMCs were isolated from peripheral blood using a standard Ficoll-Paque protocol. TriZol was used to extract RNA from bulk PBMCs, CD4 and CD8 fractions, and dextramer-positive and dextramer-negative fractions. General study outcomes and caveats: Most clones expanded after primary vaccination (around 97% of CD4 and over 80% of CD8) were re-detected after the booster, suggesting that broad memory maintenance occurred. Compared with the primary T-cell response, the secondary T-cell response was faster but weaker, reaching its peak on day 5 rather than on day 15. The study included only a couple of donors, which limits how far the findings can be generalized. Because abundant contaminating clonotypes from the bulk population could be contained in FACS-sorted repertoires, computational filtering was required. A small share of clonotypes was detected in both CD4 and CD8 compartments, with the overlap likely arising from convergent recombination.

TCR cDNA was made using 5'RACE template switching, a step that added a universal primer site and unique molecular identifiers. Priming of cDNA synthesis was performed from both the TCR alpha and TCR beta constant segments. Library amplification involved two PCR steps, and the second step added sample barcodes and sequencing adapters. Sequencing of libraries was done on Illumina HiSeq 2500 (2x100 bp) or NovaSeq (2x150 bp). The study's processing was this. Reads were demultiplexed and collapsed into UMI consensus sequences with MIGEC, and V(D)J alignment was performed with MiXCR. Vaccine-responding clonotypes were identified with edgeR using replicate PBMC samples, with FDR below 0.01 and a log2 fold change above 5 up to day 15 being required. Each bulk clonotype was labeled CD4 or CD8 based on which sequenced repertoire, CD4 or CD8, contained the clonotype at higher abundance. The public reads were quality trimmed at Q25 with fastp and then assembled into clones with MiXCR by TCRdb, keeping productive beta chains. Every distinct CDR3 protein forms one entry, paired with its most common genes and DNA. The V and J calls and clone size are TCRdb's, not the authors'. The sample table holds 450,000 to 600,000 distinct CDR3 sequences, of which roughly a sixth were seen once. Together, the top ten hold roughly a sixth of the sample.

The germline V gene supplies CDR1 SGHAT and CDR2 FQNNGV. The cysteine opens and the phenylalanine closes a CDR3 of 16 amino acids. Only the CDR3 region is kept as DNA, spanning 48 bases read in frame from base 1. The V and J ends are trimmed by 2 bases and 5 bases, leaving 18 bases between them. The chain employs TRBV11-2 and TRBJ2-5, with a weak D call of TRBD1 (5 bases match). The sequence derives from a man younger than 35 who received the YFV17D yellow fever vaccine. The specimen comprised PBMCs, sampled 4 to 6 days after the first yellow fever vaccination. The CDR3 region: CASSLRALGQSETQYF. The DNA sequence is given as TGTGCCAGCAGCTTAAGAGCCCTCGGACAATCGGAGACCCAGTACTTC.